This T cell receptor (beta chain) was captured by sequencing in a study of CD8 T cells in ankylosing spondylitis. TCRdb re-called the 5' RACE reads through MiXCR, storing one row per CDR3 protein. The sample holds some 140,000 distinct CDR3 sequences; approximately 9.2% are singletons and the top ten take 7.3%. By share of the sample, this clonotype is medium-sized (0.01 to 0.1%). The CDR3 contains 22 residues. The germline CDR1 and CDR2 sequences are MGHDK and SYGVNS. Trimming took off 0 bases at V and 1 base at J, with 25 bases between the two ends. Sample: synovial fluid, either unsorted or a sorted T cell fraction (not recorded which). This TCR was sampled from a male donor with ankylosing spondylitis. The genes are TRBV25-1 and TRBJ2-6; the D gene is possibly TRBD2 (6 bases). The CDR3 DNA follows: TGTGCCAGCAGTGAATATTTTATCCCCGGGACTTTCCGCCCATCTGGGGCCAACGTCCTGACTTTC. It codes for CASSEYFIPGTFRPSGANVLTF.